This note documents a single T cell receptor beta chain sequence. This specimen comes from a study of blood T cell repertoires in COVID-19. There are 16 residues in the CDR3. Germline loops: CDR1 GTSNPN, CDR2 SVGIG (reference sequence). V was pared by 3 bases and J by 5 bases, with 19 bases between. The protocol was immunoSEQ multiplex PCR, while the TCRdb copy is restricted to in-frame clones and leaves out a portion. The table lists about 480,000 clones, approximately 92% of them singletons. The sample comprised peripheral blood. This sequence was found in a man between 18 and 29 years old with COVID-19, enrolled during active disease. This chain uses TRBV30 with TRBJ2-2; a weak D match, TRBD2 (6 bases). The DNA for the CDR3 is TGTGCCTGGAGCCCCCCCGGGGGAGAACAAACCGGGGAGCTGTTTTTT. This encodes CAWSPPGGEQTGELFF.